What follows are 25 T cell receptor beta chains derived from one specimen sequenced in a study of T cells after yellow fever vaccination. TCRdb processed the 5' RACE reads anew with MiXCR; each CDR3 protein has one entry. This sample carries approximately 330,000 distinct CDR3 sequences, roughly 3.9% of them seen once, and the ten largest clones take about 22%. The starting material was PBMCs, obtained 5 days after the yellow fever booster vaccination. The source is a man in his late teens or twenties who received the YFV17D yellow fever vaccine.

This clonotype was detected only a few times. The chain employs TRBV6-2 or TRBV6-3 and TRBJ2-5, with 7 positions matching TRBD1. CDR1 and CDR2 (germline): MNHEY, SVGEGT. The CDR3 spans 15 residues. Trimming removed 5 bases from V and 3 bases from J; junction bases left unmatched: 9. CDR3 loop: CASSPTGMWEETQYF. CDR3 DNA sequence: TGTGCCAGCAGTCCGACAGGGATGTGGGAAGAGACCCAGTACTTC.

This clonotype was seen only a few times. The chain joins TRBV2 to TRBJ2-7; the match to TRBD2 covers 9 bases. Germline values: CDR1 SNHLY, CDR2 FYNNEI. CDR3 size: 16 residues. V was clipped by 7 bases and J by 0 bases; unmatched bases: 10. The CDR3: CASMRLAGRDSYEQYF. Here the CDR3 DNA reads TGTGCCAGCATGAGGCTAGCGGGGCGTGACTCCTACGAGCAGTACTTC. The entire variable domain, with the rest obtained from reference TRBV2 and TRBJ2-7, is as follows: EPEVTQTPSHQVTQMGQEVILRCVPISNHLYFYWYRQILGQKVEFLVSFYNNEISEKSEIFDDQFSVERPDGSNFTLKIRSTKLEDSAMYFCASMRLAGRDSYEQYFGPGTRLTVT.

The rearrangement uses TRBV29-1 and TRBJ2-7; TRBD1 agrees at 8 bases. The CDR3 spans 13 residues. V gave up 4 bases and J gave up 6 bases; unmatched junction bases: 8. The germline CDR1 and CDR2 sequences are SQVTM and ANQGSEA. CDR3 DNA: TGCAGCGTTGTTCAGGACAGGGCGGTCGAGCAGTACTTC. Translated, it gives CSVVQDRAVEQYF.

This clonotype was observed a few times. V gene TRBV7-2 combines with J gene TRBJ2-1; 9 bases are a match to TRBD1. The V and J ends lost 3 bases and 8 bases, in that order; junction bases with no gene match: 5. The germline gives CDR1 SGHTA, CDR2 FQGNSA. The CDR3 is made up of 14 amino acids. CDR3 protein: CASSLLGTGYEQFF. The CDR3 nucleotides are TGTGCCAGCAGCTTGTTGGGGACAGGGTATGAGCAGTTCTTC. Based on the CDR3 plus reference TRBV7-2 and TRBJ2-1, the full variable domain is GAGVSQSPSNKVTEKGKDVELRCDPISGHTALYWYRQSLGQGLEFLIYFQGNSAPDKSGLPSDRFSAERTGGSVSTLTIQRTQQEDSAVYLCASSLLGTGYEQFFGPGTRLTVL.

The table lists this clonotype with a few counts. V usage is TRBV12-3 or TRBV12-4 and J usage is TRBJ1-5, with D perhaps TRBD1 (6 bases). CDR3 size: 15 residues. V gave up 0 bases and J gave up 5 bases, with 11 bases separating them. CDR3 in amino acids: CASSLAGTTHQPQHF. In DNA, the CDR3 is TGTGCCAGCAGTTTAGCGGGGACAACACATCAGCCCCAGCATTTT.

This clonotype appeared many times. The chain employs TRBV7-2 and TRBJ2-2; TRBD1 aligns across 7 bases. After removal of 3 bases from V and 5 bases from J, the junction contained 9 bases not matched to a gene. The germline V gene has CDR1 SGHTA and CDR2 FQGNSA. This CDR3 is 16 amino acids long. The CDR3 loop reads CASSFTGTVRTGELFF. The CDR3 bases are TGTGCCAGCAGCTTTACCGGGACAGTACGTACCGGGGAGCTGTTTTTT.

This clonotype was counted only a few times. V is TRBV5-1 and J is TRBJ2-2; D is unclear. Germline loops: CDR1 SGHRS, CDR2 YFSETQ. The V end lost 0 bases, the J end lost 0 bases, and 6 bases lay between the germline ends. The CDR3 loop spans 15 amino acids. The CDR3 protein is CASSLGTPNTGELFF. Written as DNA, the CDR3 is TGCGCCAGCAGCTTGGGAACACCGAACACCGGGGAGCTGTTTTTT.

This clonotype was observed many times. V is TRBV10-2 and J is TRBJ1-2, with a possible D match to TRBD1 (5 bases). The ends were cut back, 3 bases at V and 7 bases at J, with 15 bases in the middle. This CDR3 is 14 amino acids long. The germline V gene has CDR1 WSHSY and CDR2 SAAADI. CDR3 sequence: CASSEVTVGGGYTF. The CDR3 DNA reads as TGCGCCAGCAGTGAAGTGACAGTGGGAGGTGGCTACACCTTC.

This clonotype was seen a few times. The rearrangement links TRBV9 to TRBJ1-2; the D gene is possibly TRBD1 (5 bases). V lost 0 bases and J lost 0, with 6 bases in between. CDR3 length: 14 residues. Germline CDR1 is SGDLS and CDR2 is YYNGEE. The CDR3 here is CASSVATANYGYTF. CDR3 bases: TGTGCCAGCAGCGTAGCGACAGCTAACTATGGCTACACCTTC. The whole variable domain, remainder taken from reference TRBV9 and TRBJ1-2, is DSGVTQTPKHLITATGQRVTLRCSPRSGDLSVYWYQQSLDQGLQFLIQYYNGEERAKGNILERFSAQQFPDLHSELNLSSLELGDSALYFCASSVATANYGYTFGSGTRLTVV.

The chain couples TRBV19 to TRBJ1-2; D is unresolved. The CDR3 runs to 13 residues. Trimming left V 3 bases short and J 8 bases short, with 13 bases between. Germline CDR1 is LNHDA and CDR2 is SQIVND (reference sequence). The CDR3 loop reads CASSIWRRQGYTF. The DNA of the CDR3 is TGTGCCAGTAGTATTTGGAGGAGGCAGGGCTACACCTTC.

There are a few counts of this clonotype. The chain is built from TRBV18 and TRBJ1-2; TRBD1 might be the D (5 bases). The CDR3 is 13 amino acids. CDR1 is KGHSH and CDR2 is LQKENI in the germline V gene. The ends were cut back, 2 bases at V and 5 bases at J, with 9 bases in the middle. The CDR3 here is CASSPIAGYGYTF. The CDR3 DNA reads as TGTGCCAGCTCACCAATTGCAGGGTATGGCTACACCTTC.

In this sample, this clonotype turned up a few times. The chain employs TRBV27 and TRBJ1-1; TRBD1 might be the D (5 bases). The germline gives CDR1 MNHEY, CDR2 SMNVEV (reference sequence). CDR3 length: 19 residues. V lost 5 bases to trimming and J lost 1 base, with 26 bases between them. CDR3: CASSPSGGRVVFWNTEAFF. CDR3 in DNA: TGTGCCAGCAGTCCGTCGGGGGGAAGGGTCGTATTCTGGAACACTGAAGCTTTCTTT.

The V call is TRBV28, the J call TRBJ2-4, with D tentatively TRBD2 (5 bases). The V and J ends lost 3 bases and 0 bases respectively, with 12 bases between them. From germline, CDR1 is MDHEN and CDR2 SYDVKM. The CDR3 is 16 amino acids. CDR3 residues: CASSLGRNLAKNIQYF. The CDR3 coding sequence is TGTGCCAGCAGTTTGGGGAGAAACCTAGCCAAAAACATTCAGTACTTC. Complete variable domain (other parts from reference TRBV28 and TRBJ2-4): DVKVTQSSRYLVKRTGEKVFLECVQDMDHENMFWYRQDPGLGLRLIYFSYDVKMKEKGDIPEGYSVSREKKERFSLILESASTNQTSMYLCASSLGRNLAKNIQYFGAGTRLSVL.

This clonotype was found many times. The chain links TRBV24-1 to TRBJ2-5; D gene ambiguous. CDR1 is KGHDR and CDR2 is SFDVKD in the germline V gene. V lost 3 bases and J 5 bases, leaving 9 bases between the germline ends. This CDR3 spans 13 amino acids. The DNA of the CDR3 is TGTGCCACCAGTGATGTAGGTGAGGAGACCCAGTACTTC. Translated: CATSDVGEETQYF.

The sample holds a few counts of this clonotype. The chain is built from TRBV20-1 and TRBJ2-1, with 12 bases that match TRBD2. From germline, CDR1 is DFQATT and CDR2 SNEGSKA (reference sequence). V shed 0 bases, J shed 9 bases, and the junction held 9 bases outside the gene matches. This CDR3 contains 16 residues. CDR3 in amino acids: CSARDPLAGGVGEQFF. DNA for the CDR3: TGCAGTGCTAGAGACCCACTAGCGGGGGGTGTAGGTGAGCAGTTCTTC.

J is TRBJ2-3 and V is TRBV20-1; no clear D gene. The germline V gene has CDR1 DFQATT and CDR2 SNEGSKA (reference sequence). This CDR3 is 14 amino acids long. Trimming took 2 bases from V and 3 from J, leaving 12 bases between them. This CDR3 reads CSARSFGETDTQYF. DNA for the CDR3: TGCAGTGCTAGAAGCTTCGGCGAGACAGATACGCAGTATTTT.

This chain links TRBV29-1 with TRBJ2-7; D may be TRBD1 or TRBD2 (5 bases each). CDR3 length equals 14 residues. Trimming removed 8 bases from V and 4 bases from J, with 21 bases in between. Per germline, CDR1 SQVTM and CDR2 ANQGSEA. The CDR3 nucleotides read TGCAGCACCCGATCCGGGACCGACGATTACGAGCAGTACTTC. This translates into CSTRSGTDDYEQYF.

The V and J genes are TRBV12-3 or TRBV12-4 and TRBJ1-2; tentatively, D is TRBD1 (5 bases). This CDR3 spans 13 amino acids. V was clipped by 5 bases and J by 8 bases, with 15 bases between them. The CDR3 bases are TGTGCCAGCAGTCTCACAGGCCCGAGGGGCTACACCTTC. Protein product: CASSLTGPRGYTF.

This clonotype occurred a few times. The chain employs TRBV5-1 and TRBJ2-2, with D possibly matching TRBD2 (6 bases). The germline V gene encodes CDR1 SGHRS and CDR2 YFSETQ. The V end was cut by 5 bases, the J end by 7 bases, with 18 bases between. CDR3 length: 15 amino acids. The CDR3 nucleotides are TGCGCCAGCAGTTTTCGGGTCGGCGGGGACGGGGAGCTGTTTTTT. Translation: CASSFRVGGDGELFF.

This clonotype was found a few times. The chain carries TRBV9 and TRBJ2-5; 11 bases are shared with TRBD2. The CDR3 has 16 amino acids. Unmatched junction bases numbered 8, after V lost 2 bases and J lost 5 bases. Germline V gene lookup returns CDR1 SGDLS and CDR2 YYNGEE. The CDR3 DNA reads as TGTGCCAGCAGCGTCTCCCTAGCGGGGGGCGGGGAGACCCAGTACTTC. Translating gives CASSVSLAGGGETQYF.

The chain couples TRBV7-9 to TRBJ2-2; D is undetermined. CDR1 SEHNR and CDR2 FQNEAQ come from the germline V gene (reference sequence). The V gene lost 5 bases and the J gene lost 6 bases, with 16 bases spanning the gap. The CDR3 has 15 residues. The CDR3 protein is CASSLKGSNAGELFF. CDR3 sequence (DNA): TGTGCCAGCAGCCTGAAAGGAAGTAATGCCGGGGAGCTGTTTTTT.

V and J are TRBV12-3 or TRBV12-4 and TRBJ2-7, with 9 bases lining up with TRBD1. There are 12 residues in the CDR3. V was pared by 5 bases and J by 12 bases, with 8 bases of the junction left unmatched. The CDR3: CASSTGQGRAYV. CDR3 bases: TGTGCCAGCAGTACGGGACAGGGACGGGCGTACGTC.

This clonotype has just a few counts. The chain joins TRBV9 to TRBJ2-5; 7 bases line up with TRBD1. This CDR3 contains 13 residues. Trimming took 5 bases from V and 3 from J; bases not matched to a gene: 4. Germline CDR1 is SGDLS and CDR2 is YYNGEE. The CDR3 DNA sequence: TGTGCCAGCAGTAACAGGGGCGAAGAGACCCAGTACTTC. Translated, it gives CASSNRGEETQYF.

The chain uses TRBV5-1 and TRBJ2-5; TRBD2 is a possible D gene (5 bases). This CDR3 is 16 amino acids long. In germline, CDR1 is SGHRS, CDR2 YFSETQ. Trimming took off 0 bases at V and 1 base at J, with 13 bases between the two ends. The CDR3 coding sequence is TGCGCCAGCAGCTTGGCGTATGCGGGCGCCCAAGAGACCCAGTACTTC. It translates to CASSLAYAGAQETQYF.

V and J are TRBV4-2 and TRBJ2-2, with a weak D call TRBD1 (5 bases). In germline, CDR1 is LGHNA, CDR2 YNFKEQ. This CDR3 has 14 amino acids. Deletions cut 2 bases from V and 6 bases from J, with 10 bases between. In nucleotides, the CDR3 is TGTGCCAGCAGCCAACGACAGTCCTCCGGGGAGCTGTTTTTT. Its translation: CASSQRQSSGELFF.